This T cell receptor beta chain is drawn from a study of OX40 agonist ivuxolimab in advanced cancers. Study background: Ivuxolimab was administered intravenously to patients at 0.01 to 10 mg/kg every 2 weeks.

This table comes from immunoSEQ multiplex PCR, and its TCRdb copy is limited to in-frame clones, with some not included. The sample shows fewer than 70,000 clones, about 85% of them seen only once. Here the sequenced sample was CD4+ or CD8+ T cells sorted from blood, taken in a trial of the OX40 agonist ivuxolimab. This receptor was identified in an adult with an advanced solid tumor such as melanoma, head and neck, liver or kidney cancer.

The DNA of the CDR3 is TGTGCCAGCAGCGCGACTACTCGCAATGAGCAGTTCTTC. Protein: CASSATTRNEQFF. This chain joins TRBV7-3 and TRBJ2-1, with a tentative D call TRBD2 (5 bases). The germline CDR1 and CDR2 sequences are SGHTA and FQGTGA. The CDR3 runs to 13 residues. Trimming stripped 5 bases from V and 6 bases from J, with 11 bases between.